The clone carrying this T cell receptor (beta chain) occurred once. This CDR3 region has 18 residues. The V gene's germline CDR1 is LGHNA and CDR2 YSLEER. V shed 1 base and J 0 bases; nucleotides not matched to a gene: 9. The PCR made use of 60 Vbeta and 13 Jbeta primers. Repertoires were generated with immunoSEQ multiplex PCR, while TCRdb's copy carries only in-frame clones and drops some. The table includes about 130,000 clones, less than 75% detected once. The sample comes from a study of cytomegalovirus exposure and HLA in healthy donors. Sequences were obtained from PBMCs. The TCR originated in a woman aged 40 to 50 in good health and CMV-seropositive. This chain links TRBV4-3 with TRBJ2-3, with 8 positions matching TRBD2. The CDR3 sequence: CASSQAPLAASSTDTQYF. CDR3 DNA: TGCGCCAGCAGCCAAGCTCCACTAGCGGCTTCTAGCACAGATACGCAGTATTTT.